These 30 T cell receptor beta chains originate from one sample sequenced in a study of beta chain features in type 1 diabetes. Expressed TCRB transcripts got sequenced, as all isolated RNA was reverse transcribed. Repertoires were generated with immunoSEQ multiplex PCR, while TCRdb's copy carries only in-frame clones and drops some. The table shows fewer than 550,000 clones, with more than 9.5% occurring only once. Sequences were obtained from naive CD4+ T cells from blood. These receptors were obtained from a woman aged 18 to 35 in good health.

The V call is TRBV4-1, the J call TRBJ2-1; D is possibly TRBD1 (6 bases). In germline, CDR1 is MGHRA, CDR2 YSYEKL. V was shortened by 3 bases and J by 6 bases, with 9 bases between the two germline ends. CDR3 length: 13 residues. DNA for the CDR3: TGCGCCAGCAGCCACGTACAGGGCAATGAGCAGTTCTTC. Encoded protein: CASSHVQGNEQFF.

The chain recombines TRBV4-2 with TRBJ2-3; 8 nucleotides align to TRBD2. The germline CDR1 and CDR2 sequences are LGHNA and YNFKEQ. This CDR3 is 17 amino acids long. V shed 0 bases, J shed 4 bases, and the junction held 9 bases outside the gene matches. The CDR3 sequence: CASSQDWGGRRADTQYF. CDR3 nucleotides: TGTGCCAGCAGCCAAGATTGGGGCGGGAGGCGTGCAGATACGCAGTATTTT.

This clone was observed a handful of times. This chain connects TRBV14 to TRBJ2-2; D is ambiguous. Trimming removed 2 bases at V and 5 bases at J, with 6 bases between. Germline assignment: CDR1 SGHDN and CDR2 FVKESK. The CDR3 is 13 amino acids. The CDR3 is CASSQHGTGELFF. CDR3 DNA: TGTGCCAGCAGCCAACATGGAACCGGGGAGCTGTTTTTT.

The CDR3 DNA reads TGTGCCAGCAGTTTATACAGCAGCACAGATACGCAGTATTTT. Translating it yields CASSLYSSTDTQYF. The rearrangement uses TRBV28 and TRBJ2-3; D is unresolved. This CDR3 has 14 residues. The V end lost 1 base, the J end lost 0 bases, and 5 bases lay between the germline ends. CDR1 is MDHEN and CDR2 is SYDVKM in the germline V gene.

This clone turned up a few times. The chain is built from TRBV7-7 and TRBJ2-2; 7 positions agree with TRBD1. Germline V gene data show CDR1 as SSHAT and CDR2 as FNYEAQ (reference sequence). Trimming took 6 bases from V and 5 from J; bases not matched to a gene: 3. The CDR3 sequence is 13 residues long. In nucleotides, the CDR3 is TGTGCCAGCAGTTCGGACAGGACCGGGGAGCTGTTTTTT. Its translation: CASSSDRTGELFF.

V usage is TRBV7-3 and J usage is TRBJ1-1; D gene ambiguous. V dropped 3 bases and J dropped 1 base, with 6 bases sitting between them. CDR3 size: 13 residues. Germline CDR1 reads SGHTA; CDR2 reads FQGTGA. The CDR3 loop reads CASSFNPNTEAFF. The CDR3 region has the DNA TGTGCCAGCAGCTTTAATCCGAACACTGAAGCTTTCTTT.

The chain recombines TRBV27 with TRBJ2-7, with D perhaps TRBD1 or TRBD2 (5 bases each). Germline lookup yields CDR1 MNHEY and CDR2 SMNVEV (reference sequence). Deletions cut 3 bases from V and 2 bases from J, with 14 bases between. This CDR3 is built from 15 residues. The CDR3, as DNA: TGTGCCAGCAGTTTTGGGACCCTCCCAACCTACGAGCAGTACTTC. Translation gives CASSFGTLPTYEQYF.

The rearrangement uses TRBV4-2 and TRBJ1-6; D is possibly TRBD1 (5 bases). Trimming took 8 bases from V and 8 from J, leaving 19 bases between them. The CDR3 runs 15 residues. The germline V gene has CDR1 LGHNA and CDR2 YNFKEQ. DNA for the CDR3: TGTGCCAGCGGCGGCAGGGTCGGGGTCGATTCACCCCTCCACTTT. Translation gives CASGGRVGVDSPLHF.

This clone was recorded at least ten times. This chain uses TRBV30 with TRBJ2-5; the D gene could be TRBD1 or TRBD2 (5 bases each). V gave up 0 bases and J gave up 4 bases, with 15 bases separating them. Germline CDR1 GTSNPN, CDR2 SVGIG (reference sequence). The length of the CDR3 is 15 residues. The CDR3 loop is CAWSVPGSRRETQYF. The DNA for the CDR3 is TGTGCCTGGAGTGTACCAGGGAGTCGGAGAGAGACCCAGTACTTC.

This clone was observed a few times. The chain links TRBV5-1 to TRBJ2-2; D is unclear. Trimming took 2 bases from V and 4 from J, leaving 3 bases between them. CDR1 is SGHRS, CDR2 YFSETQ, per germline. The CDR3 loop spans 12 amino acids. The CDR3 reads CASSFSTGELFF. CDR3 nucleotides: TGCGCCAGCAGCTTTAGCACCGGGGAGCTGTTTTTT.

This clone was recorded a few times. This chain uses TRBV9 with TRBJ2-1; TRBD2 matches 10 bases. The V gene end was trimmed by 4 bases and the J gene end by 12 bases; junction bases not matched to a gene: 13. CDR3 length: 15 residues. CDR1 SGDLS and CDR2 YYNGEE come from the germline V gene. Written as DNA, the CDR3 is TGTGCCAGCAGCCCGACCCTCACACGACTAGCGGGGCAGTTCTTC. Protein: CASSPTLTRLAGQFF. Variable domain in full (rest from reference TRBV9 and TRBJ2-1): DSGVTQTPKHLITATGQRVTLRCSPRSGDLSVYWYQQSLDQGLQFLIQYYNGEERAKGNILERFSAQQFPDLHSELNLSSLELGDSALYFCASSPTLTRLAGQFFGPGTRLTVL.

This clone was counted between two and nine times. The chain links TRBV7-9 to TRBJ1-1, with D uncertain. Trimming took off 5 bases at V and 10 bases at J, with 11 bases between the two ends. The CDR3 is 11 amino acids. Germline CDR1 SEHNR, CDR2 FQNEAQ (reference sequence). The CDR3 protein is CASSEPGPAFF. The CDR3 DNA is TGTGCCAGCAGCGAGCCGGGTCCAGCTTTCTTT.

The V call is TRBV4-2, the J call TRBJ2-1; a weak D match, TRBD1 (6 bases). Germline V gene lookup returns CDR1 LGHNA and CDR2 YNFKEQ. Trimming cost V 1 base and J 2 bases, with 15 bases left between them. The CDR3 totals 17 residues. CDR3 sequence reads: CASSQVTGSGPYNEQFF. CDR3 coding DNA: TGTGCCAGCAGCCAAGTCACAGGGTCTGGGCCCTACAATGAGCAGTTCTTC.

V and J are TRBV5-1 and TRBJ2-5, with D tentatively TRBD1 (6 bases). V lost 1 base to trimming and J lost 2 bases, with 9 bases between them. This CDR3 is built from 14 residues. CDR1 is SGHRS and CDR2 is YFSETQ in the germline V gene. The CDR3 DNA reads TGCGCCAGCAGCTTGATGGACAGTCAAGAGACCCAGTACTTC. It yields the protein CASSLMDSQETQYF. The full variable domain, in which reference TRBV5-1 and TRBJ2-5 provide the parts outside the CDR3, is KAGVTQTPRYLIKTRGQQVTLSCSPISGHRSVSWYQQTPGQGLQFLFEYFSETQRNKGNFPGRFSGRQFSNSRSEMNVSTLELGDSALYLCASSLMDSQETQYFGPGTRLLVL.

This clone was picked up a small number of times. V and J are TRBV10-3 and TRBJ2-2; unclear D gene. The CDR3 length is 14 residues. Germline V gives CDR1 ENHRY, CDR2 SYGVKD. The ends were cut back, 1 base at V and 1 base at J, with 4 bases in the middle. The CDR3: CAISELGNTGELFF. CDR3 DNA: TGTGCCATCAGTGAGTTGGGGAACACCGGGGAGCTGTTTTTT.

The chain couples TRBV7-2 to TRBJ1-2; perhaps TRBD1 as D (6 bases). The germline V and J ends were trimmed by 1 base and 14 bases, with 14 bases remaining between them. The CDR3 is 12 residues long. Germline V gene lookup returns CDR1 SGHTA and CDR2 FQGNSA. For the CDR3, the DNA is TGTGCCAGCAGCTTAGAGTCCAGGGGCGGGACCTTC. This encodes CASSLESRGGTF.

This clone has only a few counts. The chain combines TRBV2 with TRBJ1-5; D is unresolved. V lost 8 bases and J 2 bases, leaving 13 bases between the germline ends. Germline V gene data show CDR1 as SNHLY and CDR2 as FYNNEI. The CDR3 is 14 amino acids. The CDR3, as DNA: TGTGCCAGCGCCCCGAAAGGGCGCAATCAGCCCCAGCATTTT. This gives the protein CASAPKGRNQPQHF.

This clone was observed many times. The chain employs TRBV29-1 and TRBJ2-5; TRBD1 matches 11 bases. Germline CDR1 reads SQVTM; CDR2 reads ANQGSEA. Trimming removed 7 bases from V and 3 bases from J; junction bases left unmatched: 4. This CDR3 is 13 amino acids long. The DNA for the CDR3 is TGCAGCGCGGACAGGGGGCGAAAAGAGACCCAGTACTTC. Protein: CSADRGRKETQYF.

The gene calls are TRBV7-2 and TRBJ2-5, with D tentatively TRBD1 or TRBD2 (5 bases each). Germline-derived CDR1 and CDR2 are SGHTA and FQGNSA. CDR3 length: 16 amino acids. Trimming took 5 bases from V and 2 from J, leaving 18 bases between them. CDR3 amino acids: CASSPKGRAGQETQYF. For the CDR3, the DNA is TGTGCCAGCAGCCCCAAGGGACGGGCGGGTCAAGAGACCCAGTACTTC.

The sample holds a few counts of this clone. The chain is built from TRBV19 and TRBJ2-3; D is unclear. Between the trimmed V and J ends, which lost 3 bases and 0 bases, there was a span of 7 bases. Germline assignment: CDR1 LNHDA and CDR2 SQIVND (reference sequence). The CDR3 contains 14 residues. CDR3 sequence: CASSIQSSTDTQYF. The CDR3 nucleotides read TGTGCCAGTAGTATCCAGTCTAGCACAGATACGCAGTATTTT. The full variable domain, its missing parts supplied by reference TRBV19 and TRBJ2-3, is DGGITQSPKYLFRKEGQNVTLSCEQNLNHDAMYWYRQDPGQGLRLIYYSQIVNDFQKGDIAEGYSVSREKKESFPLTVTSAQKNPTAFYLCASSIQSSTDTQYFGPGTRLTVL.

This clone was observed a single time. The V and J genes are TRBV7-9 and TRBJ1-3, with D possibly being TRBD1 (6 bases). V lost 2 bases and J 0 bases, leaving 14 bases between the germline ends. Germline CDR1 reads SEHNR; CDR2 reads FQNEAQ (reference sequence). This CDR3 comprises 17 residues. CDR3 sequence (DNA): TGTGCCAGCAGCTTATTTGACCAGGGGAGCTCTGGAAACACCATATATTTT. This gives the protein CASSLFDQGSSGNTIYF.

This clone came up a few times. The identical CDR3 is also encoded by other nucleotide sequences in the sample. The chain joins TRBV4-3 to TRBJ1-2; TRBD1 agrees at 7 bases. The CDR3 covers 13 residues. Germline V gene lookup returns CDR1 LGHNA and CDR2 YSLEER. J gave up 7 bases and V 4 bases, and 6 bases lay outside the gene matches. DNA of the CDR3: TGCGCCAGCAGCCCCCGTACAGGGGTTGGCTACACCTTC. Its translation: CASSPRTGVGYTF.

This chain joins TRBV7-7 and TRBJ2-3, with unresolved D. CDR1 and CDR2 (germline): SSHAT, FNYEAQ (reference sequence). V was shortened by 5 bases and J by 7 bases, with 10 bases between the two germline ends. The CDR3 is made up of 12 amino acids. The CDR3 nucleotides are TGTGCCAGCAGCCCCGACGGCTATACGCAGTATTTT. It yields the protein CASSPDGYTQYF.

DNA of the CDR3: TGCGCCAGCAGCCGGACCCAGACTAGCGGGAGCTCCGAGCAGTACTTC. Residues: CASSRTQTSGSSEQYF. The chain recombines TRBV4-3 with TRBJ2-7; TRBD2 agrees at 12 bases. V lost 4 bases, J lost 6 bases, and 10 bases stayed unmatched. The CDR3 consists of 16 residues. CDR1 and CDR2 from the germline V gene are LGHNA and YSLEER.

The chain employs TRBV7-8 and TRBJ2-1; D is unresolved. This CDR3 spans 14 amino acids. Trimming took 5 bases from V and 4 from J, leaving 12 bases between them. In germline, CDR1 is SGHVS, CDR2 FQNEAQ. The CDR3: CASSVWYGYNEQFF. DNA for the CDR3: TGTGCCAGCAGCGTATGGTACGGTTACAATGAGCAGTTCTTC.

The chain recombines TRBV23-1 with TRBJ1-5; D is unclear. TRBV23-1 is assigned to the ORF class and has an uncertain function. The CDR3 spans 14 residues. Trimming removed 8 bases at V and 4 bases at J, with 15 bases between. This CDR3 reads CASHWTAANQPQHF. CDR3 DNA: TGCGCCAGCCATTGGACTGCCGCAAATCAGCCCCAGCATTTT.

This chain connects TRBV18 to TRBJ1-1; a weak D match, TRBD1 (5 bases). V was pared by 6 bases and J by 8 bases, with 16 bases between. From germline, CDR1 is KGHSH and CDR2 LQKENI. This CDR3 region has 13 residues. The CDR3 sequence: CASSLTRAGEAFF. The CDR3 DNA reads TGTGCCAGCTCCCTCACCCGAGCAGGGGAAGCTTTCTTT.

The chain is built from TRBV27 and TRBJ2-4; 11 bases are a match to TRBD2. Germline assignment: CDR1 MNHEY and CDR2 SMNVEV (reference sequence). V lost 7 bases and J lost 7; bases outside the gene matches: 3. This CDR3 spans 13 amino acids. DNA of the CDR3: TGTGCCAGCATTCCTAGCGGGAGGAACATTCAGTACTTC. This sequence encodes CASIPSGRNIQYF.

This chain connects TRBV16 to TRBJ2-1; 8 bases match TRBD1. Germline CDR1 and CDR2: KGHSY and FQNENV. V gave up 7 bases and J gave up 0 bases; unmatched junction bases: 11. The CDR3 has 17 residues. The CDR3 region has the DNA TGTGCCAGCACCCTCGGCAGGGGGCGATCCTCCTACAATGAGCAGTTCTTC. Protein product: CASTLGRGRSSYNEQFF.

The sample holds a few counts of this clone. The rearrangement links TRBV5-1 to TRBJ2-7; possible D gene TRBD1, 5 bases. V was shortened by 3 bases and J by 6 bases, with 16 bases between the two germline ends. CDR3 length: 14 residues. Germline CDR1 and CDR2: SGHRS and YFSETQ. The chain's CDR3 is CASSYRQSGSEQYF. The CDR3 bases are TGCGCCAGCAGCTACCGACAGTCTGGATCCGAGCAGTACTTC. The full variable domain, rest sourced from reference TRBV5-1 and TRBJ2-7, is KAGVTQTPRYLIKTRGQQVTLSCSPISGHRSVSWYQQTPGQGLQFLFEYFSETQRNKGNFPGRFSGRQFSNSRSEMNVSTLELGDSALYLCASSYRQSGSEQYFGPGTRLTVT.